These 16 T cell receptor beta chains came from one sample sequenced in a study of beta chain features in type 1 diabetes. These TCRs' antigens remain unknown. Expressed TCRB transcripts were sequenced because the entire RNA isolate underwent reverse transcription. TCRdb keeps only in-frame clones here, not all; method: immunoSEQ multiplex PCR. The repertoire consists of about 660,000 clones, with around 15% occurring once and the leading ten covering just under 0.04%. Study-level results: Type 1 diabetes patients showed a moderate but significant shortening of TCRB CDR3s in all four CD4+ subsets.

Material for sequencing was naive CD4+ T cells from blood. These receptors all come from a man between 18 and 29 years old with type 1 diabetes.

The chain joins TRBV5-1 to TRBJ2-7; TRBD1 is a possible D gene (6 bases). CDR3 length: 13 amino acids. V was cut by 6 bases and J by 3 bases, with 13 bases left in between. Germline CDR1 is SGHRS and CDR2 is YFSETQ. DNA of the CDR3: TGCGCCAGCAATAAGGACAGTAGCTACGAGCAGTACTTC. This gives the protein CASNKDSSYEQYF.

The CDR3 here is CSVEQGEGSEQFF. CDR3 nucleotide sequence: TGCAGCGTTGAACAGGGTGAAGGTAGTGAGCAGTTCTTC. The J gene is TRBJ2-1, the V gene TRBV29-1; D perhaps matches TRBD1 (5 bases). The CDR3 has 13 residues. Germline lookup yields CDR1 SQVTM and CDR2 ANQGSEA. V shed 2 bases and J shed 9 bases, with 14 bases lying between them.

V usage is TRBV11-2 and J usage is TRBJ2-3; perhaps TRBD2 as D (5 bases). Per the germline V gene, CDR1 is SGHAT and CDR2 is FQNNGV. Trimming stripped 0 bases from V and 5 bases from J, with 9 bases between. The CDR3 loop spans 14 amino acids. The CDR3 spells CASSLDFGEDTQYF. Written as DNA, the CDR3 is TGTGCCAGCAGCTTAGACTTCGGGGAAGATACGCAGTATTTT.

In DNA, the CDR3 is TGTGCCAGCAGTCTTCCCCGGGCTAACTATGGCTACACCTTC. Translated: CASSLPRANYGYTF. This chain joins TRBV28 and TRBJ1-2; unclear D gene. The CDR3 contains 14 residues. Trimming cost V 5 bases and J 0 bases, with 10 bases left between them. Germline V CDR1 and CDR2: MDHEN, SYDVKM.

This clone was detected a few times. DNA for the CDR3: TGTGCCAGCAGTGCTAGCGGGAGTCGGACAGATACGCAGTATTTT. Protein sequence: CASSASGSRTDTQYF. V and J are TRBV25-1 and TRBJ2-3; 10 nucleotides align to TRBD2. The CDR3 is 15 residues long. The germline V gene has CDR1 MGHDK and CDR2 SYGVNS. Losses at the gene ends were 4 bases for V and 3 bases for J; bases not matched to a gene: 4.

V is TRBV7-9 and J is TRBJ2-3, with D tentatively TRBD2 (6 bases). With 5 bases removed from V and 6 bases from J, the gap between germline ends came to 18 bases. The CDR3 totals 15 residues. The germline gives CDR1 SEHNR, CDR2 FQNEAQ (reference sequence). The CDR3: CASSNSSAGGDTQYF. The CDR3 coding sequence is TGTGCCAGCAGCAATTCTAGCGCGGGTGGGGATACGCAGTATTTT.

The genes are TRBV27 and TRBJ1-5, with D hard to call. The V gene lost 3 bases and the J gene lost 7 bases, with 13 bases spanning the gap. CDR1 is MNHEY and CDR2 is SMNVEV in the germline V gene (reference sequence). The CDR3 contains 14 residues. CDR3 bases: TGTGCCAGCAGTTTCGGAGGGTTCTCACAGCCCCAGCATTTT. Residues: CASSFGGFSQPQHF.

The chain employs TRBV5-5 and TRBJ1-5, with D perhaps matching TRBD1 (5 bases). V lost 0 bases and J 5 bases, leaving 9 bases between the germline ends. Germline CDR1 and CDR2: SGHKS and YYEKEE (reference sequence). There are 14 residues in the CDR3. The CDR3 bases are TGTGCCAGCAGCTTGGTTGGGGGAGATCAGCCCCAGCATTTT. Protein product: CASSLVGGDQPQHF.

This clone has more than one count but fewer than ten. The chain joins TRBV5-4 to TRBJ2-5; D ambiguous. Trimming shortened V by 0 bases and J by 5 bases, and 11 bases separated the two germline ends. The CDR3 has 14 amino acids. Looked up from germline, CDR1 is SGHNT and CDR2 is YYREEE (reference sequence). The CDR3 DNA reads as TGTGCCAGCAGCTTGGATAGTCCGGAGGAGACCCAGTACTTC. As protein: CASSLDSPEETQYF.

This chain joins TRBV5-1 and TRBJ2-3; possibly TRBD1 for D (6 bases). Germline-derived CDR1 and CDR2 are SGHRS and YFSETQ. This CDR3 spans 14 amino acids. Between the trimmed V and J ends, which lost 3 bases and 2 bases, there was a span of 10 bases. The CDR3 DNA is TGCGCCAGCAGCTCTCTGGGGGCCACAGATACGCAGTATTTT. Residues: CASSSLGATDTQYF.

This clone came up a few times. This chain connects TRBV5-6 to TRBJ2-7; the D gene is possibly TRBD1 (5 bases). The germline gives CDR1 SGHDT, CDR2 YYEEEE. V lost 1 base and J lost 6, with 20 bases in between. The CDR3 has 16 residues. This CDR3 reads CASSLKGRVRVTEQYF. CDR3 nucleotides: TGTGCCAGCAGCTTGAAGGGGCGTGTCAGGGTTACCGAGCAGTACTTC.

There are a few counts of this clone. The chain carries TRBV7-9 and TRBJ2-7, with TRBD1 identical over 7 bases. Germline V gene sequence: CDR1 SEHNR, CDR2 FQNEAQ (reference sequence). Trimming cost V 5 bases and J 0 bases; bases outside gene matches: 7. CDR3 length: 15 residues. The CDR3 spells CASSPRDSLSYEQYF. CDR3 nucleotide sequence: TGTGCCAGCAGCCCCCGGGACAGCCTCTCCTACGAGCAGTACTTC.

As DNA, the CDR3 is TGTGCCTGGAGTCTAGTGGGTACCTACGAGCAGTACTTC. Translated, it gives CAWSLVGTYEQYF. The chain is built from TRBV30 and TRBJ2-7, with unresolved D. Per germline, CDR1 GTSNPN and CDR2 SVGIG (reference sequence). V was shortened by 2 bases and J by 2 bases, with 10 bases between the two germline ends. The CDR3 runs 13 residues.

The V gene is TRBV4-2, the J gene TRBJ2-3, with D possibly being TRBD2 (7 bases). Trimming pared 1 base from V and 6 bases from J, leaving 32 bases between. The CDR3 extends over 21 amino acids. Germline CDR1 and CDR2: LGHNA and YNFKEQ. The CDR3 spells CASSQGSLQRGWRGPFDTQYF. In DNA, the CDR3 is TGTGCCAGCAGCCAAGGGAGCCTTCAAAGGGGTTGGCGGGGGCCGTTCGATACGCAGTATTTT.

This clone was counted a few times. The V call is TRBV2, the J call TRBJ2-7; perhaps TRBD1 as D (6 bases). V was trimmed by 7 bases and J by 0 bases, leaving 16 bases between them. Germline V gene data show CDR1 as SNHLY and CDR2 as FYNNEI. CDR3 size: 15 residues. The CDR3 nucleotides read TGTGCCAGCATTGGGCCCAGGGGCGTCTCCTACGAGCAGTACTTC. This translates into CASIGPRGVSYEQYF. The variable domain in full, completed from reference TRBV2 and TRBJ2-7, reads EPEVTQTPSHQVTQMGQEVILRCVPISNHLYFYWYRQILGQKVEFLVSFYNNEISEKSEIFDDQFSVERPDGSNFTLKIRSTKLEDSAMYFCASIGPRGVSYEQYFGPGTRLTVT.

This clone was observed a handful of times. The genes are TRBV29-1 and TRBJ2-3; D assignment may be TRBD1 or TRBD2 (5 bases each). The CDR3 contains 14 residues. Trimming took off 4 bases at V and 2 bases at J, with 13 bases between the two ends. In germline, CDR1 is SQVTM, CDR2 ANQGSEA. In DNA form, the CDR3 reads TGCAGCGTTGGGGGGAGAACCGCCACAGATACGCAGTATTTT. Protein product: CSVGGRTATDTQYF.